The clone carrying this T cell receptor (beta chain) was detected a few times. Its antigen remains unidentified. The junction departs from the called germline gene at one end, perhaps through a read error. Using its own MiXCR run on the 5' RACE reads, TCRdb lists one record per CDR3 protein. The sample holds just under 650,000 distinct CDR3 sequences; roughly 7.2% are singletons and the top ten take 1.5% to 2%. This specimen belongs to a study of identical twins. Findings and limits, study-wide: Researchers caution that invariant MAIT and iNKT cells could partly confound zero-insertion analyses. Shared out-of-frame alpha sequences (those common to twins) showed excess low generation probability.

CDR1 is PRHDT and CDR2 is FYEKMQ in the germline V gene (reference sequence). The CDR3 spans 12 residues. The data were also submitted as part of a second study, on yellow fever vaccine responses in identical twins.

The chain joins TRBV13 to TRBJ2-7, with 7 bases that match TRBD2. Material for sequencing was PBMCs. This clonotype was obtained from a woman aged 18 to 35 in good health. The CDR3 bases are TGTGCCAGCAGCCCGCGACTAGCATCCCCTCTCTTC. Its translation is CASSPRLASPLF.